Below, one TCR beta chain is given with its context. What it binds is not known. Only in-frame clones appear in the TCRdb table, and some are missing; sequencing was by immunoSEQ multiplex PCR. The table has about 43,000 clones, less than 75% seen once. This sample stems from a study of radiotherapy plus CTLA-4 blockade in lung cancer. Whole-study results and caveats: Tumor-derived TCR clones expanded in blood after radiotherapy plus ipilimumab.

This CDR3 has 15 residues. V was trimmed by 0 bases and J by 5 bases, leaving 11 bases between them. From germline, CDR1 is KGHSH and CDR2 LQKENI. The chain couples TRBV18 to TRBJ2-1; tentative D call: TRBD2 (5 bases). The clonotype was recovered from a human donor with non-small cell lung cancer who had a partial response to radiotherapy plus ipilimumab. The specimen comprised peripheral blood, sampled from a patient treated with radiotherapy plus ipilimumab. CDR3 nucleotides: TGTGCCAGCTCACCACCCCCCGCGAGGGACAATGAGCAGTTCTTC. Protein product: CASSPPPARDNEQFF.